This TCR beta chain appears in the sequencing data of a study of blood T cell repertoires in COVID-19. Overall study context: From the United States, Italy and Spain came samples of acute and convalescent COVID-19. From T cells, B-cell-depleted T cells, or PBMCs came the material, which was cDNA or gDNA.

The V gene lost 7 bases and the J gene lost 2 bases, with 14 bases spanning the gap. From germline, CDR1 is SNHLY and CDR2 FYNNEI. The CDR3 spans 14 residues. Original data processing: Amplifying reference gene primers gave estimates of nucleated cell counts. Repertoires were generated with immunoSEQ multiplex PCR, while TCRdb's copy carries only in-frame clones and drops some. The V and J calls and clone size come from that table; D and trimming were worked out from the DNA. The sample yields 70,000 to 75,000 clones, around 80% seen once. Sequencing was carried out using peripheral blood. The sequence came from a woman at least 80 years old with active or convalescent COVID-19. The rearrangement links TRBV2 to TRBJ1-2; D call uncertain. The CDR3 DNA follows: TGTGCCAGCACTTTTACTGAGGTCAACTATGGCTACACCTTC. It specifies CASTFTEVNYGYTF.